This T cell receptor (beta chain) came from a study of T-cell memory formation after mild COVID-19. Looked up from germline, CDR1 is SEHNR and CDR2 is FQNEAQ (reference sequence). V was trimmed by 0 bases and J by 7 bases, leaving 15 bases between them. The CDR3 is 15 amino acids. In this sample, this clonotype turned up a few times. The antigen remains undetermined. TCRdb ran MiXCR on the 5' RACE reads and lists one entry per CDR3 protein. Among roughly 500,000 distinct CDR3 sequences listed, around 21% were seen once. Study-wide results and caveats: Certain responding clones were present in pre-infection memory, suggesting participation of cross-reactive memory.

The receptor was derived from an adult woman who had mild COVID-19 (a few samples of this study predate the infection). Cell type and time point are not known. This sequence joins TRBV7-9 and TRBJ1-2, with a weak D call TRBD1 (6 bases). The source material was PBMCs or a T cell subset sorted from them (not recorded which). CDR3 sequence: CASSLAYRQASGYTF. Written as DNA, the CDR3 is TGTGCCAGCAGCTTAGCCTATCGACAGGCTTCTGGCTACACCTTC.